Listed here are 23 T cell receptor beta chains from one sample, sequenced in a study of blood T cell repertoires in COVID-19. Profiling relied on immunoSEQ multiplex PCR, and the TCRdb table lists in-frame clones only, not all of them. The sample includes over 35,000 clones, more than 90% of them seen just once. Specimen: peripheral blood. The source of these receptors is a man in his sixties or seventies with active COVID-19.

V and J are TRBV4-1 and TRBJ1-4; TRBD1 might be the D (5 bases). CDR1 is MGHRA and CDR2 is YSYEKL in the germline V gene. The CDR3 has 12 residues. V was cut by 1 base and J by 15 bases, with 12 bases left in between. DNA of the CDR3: TGCGCCAGCAGCCAAGGGGAGGGGATAATGTTTTTT. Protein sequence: CASSQGEGIMFF.

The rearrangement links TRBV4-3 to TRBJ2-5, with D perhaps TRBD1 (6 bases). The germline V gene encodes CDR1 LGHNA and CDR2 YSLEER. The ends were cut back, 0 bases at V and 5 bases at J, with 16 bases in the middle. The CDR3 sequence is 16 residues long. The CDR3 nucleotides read TGCGCCAGCAGCCAAGATAGGGGCAGGGGAACGGAGACCCAGTACTTC. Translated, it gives CASSQDRGRGTETQYF.

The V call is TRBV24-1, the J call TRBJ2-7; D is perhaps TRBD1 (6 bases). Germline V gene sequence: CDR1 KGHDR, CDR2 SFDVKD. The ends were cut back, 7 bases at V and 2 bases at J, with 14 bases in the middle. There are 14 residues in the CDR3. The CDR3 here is CATRYTGTPYEQYF. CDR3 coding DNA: TGTGCCACCAGATATACCGGGACACCCTACGAGCAGTACTTC.

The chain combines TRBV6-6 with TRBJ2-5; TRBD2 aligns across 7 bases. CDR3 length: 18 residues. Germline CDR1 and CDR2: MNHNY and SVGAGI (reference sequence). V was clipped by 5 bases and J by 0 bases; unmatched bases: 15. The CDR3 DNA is TGTGCCAGCAGTCCCCGTGGAGCGGGAAGGCGGCACCAAGAGACCCAGTACTTC. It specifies CASSPRGAGRRHQETQYF.

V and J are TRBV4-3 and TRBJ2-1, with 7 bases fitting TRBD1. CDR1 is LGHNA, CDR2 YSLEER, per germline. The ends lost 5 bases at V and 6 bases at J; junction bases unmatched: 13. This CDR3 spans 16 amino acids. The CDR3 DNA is TGCGCCAGCAGCTATAACAGGGGCCGGGCGGGCAATGAGCAGTTCTTC. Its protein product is CASSYNRGRAGNEQFF.

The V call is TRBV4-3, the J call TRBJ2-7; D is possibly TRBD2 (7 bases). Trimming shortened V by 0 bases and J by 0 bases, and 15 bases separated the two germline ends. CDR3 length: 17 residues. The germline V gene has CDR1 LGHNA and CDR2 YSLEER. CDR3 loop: CASSQEGGGVLSYEQYF. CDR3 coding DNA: TGCGCCAGCAGCCAAGAGGGGGGGGGCGTCCTCTCCTACGAGCAGTACTTC.

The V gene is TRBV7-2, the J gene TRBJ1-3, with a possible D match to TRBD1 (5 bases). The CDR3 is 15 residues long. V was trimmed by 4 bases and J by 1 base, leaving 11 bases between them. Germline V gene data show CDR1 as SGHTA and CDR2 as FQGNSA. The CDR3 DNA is TGTGCCAGCAGCTCCGCCCAGGGTTCTGGAAACACCATATATTTT. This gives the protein CASSSAQGSGNTIYF.

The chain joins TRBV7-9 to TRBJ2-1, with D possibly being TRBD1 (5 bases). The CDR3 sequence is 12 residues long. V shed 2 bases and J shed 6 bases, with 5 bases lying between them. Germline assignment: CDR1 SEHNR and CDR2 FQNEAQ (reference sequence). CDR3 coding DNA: TGTGCCAGCAGCTTACAGGGCAATGAGCAGTTCTTC. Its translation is CASSLQGNEQFF.

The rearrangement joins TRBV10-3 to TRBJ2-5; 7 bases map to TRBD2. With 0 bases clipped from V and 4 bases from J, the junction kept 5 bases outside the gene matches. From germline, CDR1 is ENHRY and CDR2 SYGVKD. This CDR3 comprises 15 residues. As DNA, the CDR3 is TGTGCCATCAGTGAGTCTGGACTAGTAGGAGAGACCCAGTACTTC. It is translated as CAISESGLVGETQYF.

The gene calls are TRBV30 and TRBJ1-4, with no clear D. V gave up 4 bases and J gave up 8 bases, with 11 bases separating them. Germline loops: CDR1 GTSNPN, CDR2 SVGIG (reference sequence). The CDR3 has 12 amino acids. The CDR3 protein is CAWNRGLEKLFF. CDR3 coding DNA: TGTGCCTGGAATAGAGGTCTCGAAAAACTGTTTTTT.

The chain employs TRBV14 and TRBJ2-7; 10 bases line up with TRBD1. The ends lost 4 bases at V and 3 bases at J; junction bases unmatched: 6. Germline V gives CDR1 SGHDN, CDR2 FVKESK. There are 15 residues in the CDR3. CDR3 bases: TGTGCCAGCAGCCGTTCCGGGACAGGGGTCTACGAGCAGTACTTC. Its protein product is CASSRSGTGVYEQYF.

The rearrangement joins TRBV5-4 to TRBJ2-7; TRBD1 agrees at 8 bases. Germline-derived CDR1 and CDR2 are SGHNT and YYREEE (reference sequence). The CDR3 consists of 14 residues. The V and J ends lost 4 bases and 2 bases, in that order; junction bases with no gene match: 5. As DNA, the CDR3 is TGTGCCAGCAGCAAGGGACAGGCCCCCTACGAGCAGTACTTC. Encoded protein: CASSKGQAPYEQYF.

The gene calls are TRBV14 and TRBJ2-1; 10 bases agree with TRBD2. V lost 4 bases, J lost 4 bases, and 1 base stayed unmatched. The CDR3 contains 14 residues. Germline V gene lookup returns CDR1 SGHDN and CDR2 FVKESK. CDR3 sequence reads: CASSLLAGYNEQFF. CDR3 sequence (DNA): TGTGCCAGCAGCCTACTAGCGGGGTACAATGAGCAGTTCTTC.

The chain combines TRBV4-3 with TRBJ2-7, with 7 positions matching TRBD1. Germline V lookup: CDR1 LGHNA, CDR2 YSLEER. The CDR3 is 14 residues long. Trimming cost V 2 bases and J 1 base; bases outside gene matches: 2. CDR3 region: CASSQRQGSYEQYF. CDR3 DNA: TGCGCCAGCAGCCAAAGACAGGGTTCCTACGAGCAGTACTTC.

CDR3 in amino acids: CASSAGDNSPLHF. In nucleotides, the CDR3 is TGTGCCAGCAGTGCTGGAGATAATTCACCCCTCCACTTT. This sequence joins TRBV25-1 and TRBJ1-6; D not resolved. The germline CDR1 and CDR2 sequences are MGHDK and SYGVNS. Between the trimmed V and J ends, which lost 4 bases and 5 bases, there was a span of 6 bases. The CDR3 is 13 amino acids.

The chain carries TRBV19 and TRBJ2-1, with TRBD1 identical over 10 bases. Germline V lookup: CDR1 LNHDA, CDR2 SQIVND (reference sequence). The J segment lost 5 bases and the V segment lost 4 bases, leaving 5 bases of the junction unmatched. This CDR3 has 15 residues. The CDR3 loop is CASSSWTGGDNEQFF. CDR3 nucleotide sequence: TGTGCCAGTAGTAGCTGGACAGGGGGAGACAATGAGCAGTTCTTC.

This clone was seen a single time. The CDR3 reads CASSVAAGGYEQYF. In nucleotides, the CDR3 is TGTGCCAGCAGCGTAGCGGCAGGGGGGTACGAGCAGTACTTC. The genes are TRBV9 and TRBJ2-7; the D gene is possibly TRBD1 (7 bases). V was shortened by 0 bases and J by 4 bases, with 11 bases between the two germline ends. Germline assignment: CDR1 SGDLS and CDR2 YYNGEE. The CDR3 runs 14 residues.

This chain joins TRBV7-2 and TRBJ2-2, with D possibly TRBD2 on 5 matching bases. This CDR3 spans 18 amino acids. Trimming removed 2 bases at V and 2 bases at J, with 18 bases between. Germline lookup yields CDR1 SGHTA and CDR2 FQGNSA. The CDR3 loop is CASSLFRWASRNTGELFF. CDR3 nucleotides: TGTGCCAGCAGCTTATTCAGGTGGGCTAGCAGAAACACCGGGGAGCTGTTTTTT.

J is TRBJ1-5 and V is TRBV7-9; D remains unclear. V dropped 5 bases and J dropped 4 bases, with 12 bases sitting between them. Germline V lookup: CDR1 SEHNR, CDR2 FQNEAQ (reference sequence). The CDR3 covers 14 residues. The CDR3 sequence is CASSPPQANQPQHF. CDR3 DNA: TGTGCCAGCAGCCCCCCCCAGGCTAATCAGCCCCAGCATTTT.

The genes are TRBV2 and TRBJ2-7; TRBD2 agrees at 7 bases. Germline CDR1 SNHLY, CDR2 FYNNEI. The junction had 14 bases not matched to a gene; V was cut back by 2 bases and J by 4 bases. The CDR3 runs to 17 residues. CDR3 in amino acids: CASSERWEGSFGYEQYF. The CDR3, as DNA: TGTGCCAGCAGTGAAAGGTGGGAGGGGTCTTTCGGATACGAGCAGTACTTC.

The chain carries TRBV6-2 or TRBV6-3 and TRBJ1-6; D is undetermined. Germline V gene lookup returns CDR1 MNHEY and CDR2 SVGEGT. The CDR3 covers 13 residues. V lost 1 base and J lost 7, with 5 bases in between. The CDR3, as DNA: TGTGCCAGCAGTTACTTCGGGAATTCACCCCTCCACTTT. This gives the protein CASSYFGNSPLHF.

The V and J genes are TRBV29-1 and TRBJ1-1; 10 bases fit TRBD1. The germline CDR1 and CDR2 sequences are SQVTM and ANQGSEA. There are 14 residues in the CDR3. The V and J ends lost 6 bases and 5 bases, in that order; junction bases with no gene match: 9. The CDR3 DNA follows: TGCAGCGTGGAATGGACAGGGGGGAGGACTGAAGCTTTCTTT. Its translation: CSVEWTGGRTEAFF.

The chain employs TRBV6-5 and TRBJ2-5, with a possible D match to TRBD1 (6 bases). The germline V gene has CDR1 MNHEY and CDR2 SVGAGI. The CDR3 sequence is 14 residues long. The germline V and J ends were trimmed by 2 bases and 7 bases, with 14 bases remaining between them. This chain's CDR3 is CASSYGSIRGTQYF. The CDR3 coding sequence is TGTGCCAGCAGTTACGGGAGTATCAGGGGGACCCAGTACTTC.